This T cell receptor beta chain was recovered during a study of graft-versus-host responses after intestinal transplantation. TCRdb's table, derived via immunoSEQ multiplex PCR, lists solely in-frame clones and lacks some. Of over 75,000 clones in the sample, roughly 87% were seen once. A remark on this clone: What it binds is not known.

Germline CDR1 reads SGHTA; CDR2 reads FQGTGA. J lost 3 bases, V lost 2 bases, and 3 bases had no gene match. The CDR3 is 14 amino acids. The starting material was unstimulated CD8+ T cells sorted from spleen or lymph node cells, obtained before transplant. This receptor was obtained from a human donor who was the organ donor for an intestinal transplant. This chain links TRBV7-3 with TRBJ2-5; 7 nucleotides agree with TRBD2. For the CDR3, the DNA is TGTGCCAGCAGCTTATTGGGGGGGGAAGAGACCCAGTACTTC. Translating gives CASSLLGGEETQYF.